This entry describes one TCR beta chain. Its recognized antigen is unknown. No base-level quality is on record; no much larger clone is a single base apart. The record originates from a study of T-cell memory formation after mild COVID-19 (dated by TCRdb to the early 2020s). Background for the entire study: TCR sequence clusters from the two donors were largely donor specific. In a couple of donors, T-cell clones that expanded and contracted after mild COVID-19 were followed by sequencing TCRalpha and TCRbeta repertoires longitudinally. Two young, previously healthy adult volunteers made up the cohort, one male and one female. The investigation overall reported the following: Only a couple of mild cases were covered in the study, and larger cohorts including severe cases with pre-infection samples were considered necessary. Some responding clones were detected in pre-infection memory, suggesting pre-existing cross-reactive memory T cells joined the SARS-CoV-2 response. Contracting CD4+ clones were found mainly in CM and EM memory subsets, while CD8+ clones were enriched in EMRA. Balanced CD4/CD8 phenotypes were observed for clones contracting from day 15 to 85, whereas a bias towards CD4+ was observed for a second wave of clones expanding from day 15 to 37. The second-wave clones that peaked on day 37 were not confirmed to be SARS-CoV-2 specific.

The instrument was an Illumina NovaSeq 6000. TCRalpha and TCRbeta cDNA libraries were built by 5'RACE with constant-segment primers, adding sample barcodes and unique molecular identifiers. Trizol reagent was used to extract RNA from every sample. The libraries were amplified in two PCR steps, and the second step added a second sample barcode and Illumina TruSeq adapters. Libraries were sequenced on an Illumina NovaSeq with 2 x 150 bp paired-end reads. Concerning the study's data processing: The reads were demultiplexed and collapsed into UMI-guided consensus sequences using migec v1.2.7. Using mixcr v2.1.11, UMI consensuses were aligned to TRA and TRB V and J templates and then assembled into clonotypes. Clonotypes were classified as expanded or contracted when called significant by both edgeR and NoisET, with noise models trained on biological replicates. edgeR calls used a false discovery rate-adjusted p below 0.01 and a log2 fold-change threshold of 1. As an exploratory analysis of dynamics, PCA with hierarchical clustering was applied to max-normalized trajectories of the 1000 most abundant clonotypes. Separately sequenced CD4+ and CD8+ repertoires were used to assign the CD4 or CD8 phenotype of responding clones. The public reads were quality trimmed at Q25 with fastp and then assembled into clones with MiXCR by TCRdb, keeping productive beta chains. CDR3 protein sequences are deduplicated, and each keeps its most common genes and DNA. For this entry, the V and J calls and clone size follow TCRdb and not the study's own pipeline. Recorded for this sample are approximately 580,000 distinct CDR3 sequences; about a fifth of them occurred a single time. Of the sample, around an eighth is held by the ten largest clones.

Ficoll-Paque density gradient centrifugation was used to isolate PBMCs. The CDR3 has 15 amino acids, counting the end cysteine and phenylalanine. Only the CDR3 region is kept as DNA, spanning 45 bases read in frame from base 1. CDR1 and CDR2 are drawn from the germline V gene: SGDLS, YYNGEE. V loses 2 bases, J loses 2 bases, and the germline ends lie 12 bases apart. This TCR was recovered from an adult woman who had mild COVID-19 (a few samples of this study predate the infection). The sample titles of this study are shuffled in the database, so cell type and time point are left out; the donor was told from shared clones. Sequencing used PBMCs or a T cell subset sorted from them (not recorded which). This chain is built from TRBV9 and TRBJ2-3; the D gene cannot be resolved reliably. The sequence in DNA is TGTGCCAGCAGCGTGAGCACGCACACCACAGATACGCAGTATTTT. It codes for CASSVSTHTTDTQYF.